The T cell receptor (beta chain) under discussion was sequenced for a study of T cells after yellow fever vaccination. This clonotype was detected many times. Unmatched junction bases numbered 10, after V lost 5 bases and J lost 11 bases. Germline assignment: CDR1 SGHTA and CDR2 FQGNSA. This CDR3 spans 13 amino acids. In TCRdb, the 5' RACE reads were re-called with MiXCR into one record per CDR3 protein. The sample carries 100,000 to 150,000 distinct CDR3 sequences, more than 6% recorded once. The sequences come from CD4+ T cells sorted from PBMCs, collected 10 to 11 days after the first yellow fever vaccination. The J gene is TRBJ2-3, the V gene TRBV7-2; 7 nucleotides agree with TRBD2. This sequence originates from a man between 18 and 29 years old who received the YFV17D yellow fever vaccine. Written as DNA, the CDR3 is TGTGCCAGCAGCCCCGAGCGGGGTCTGATGCAGTATTTT. Translated: CASSPERGLMQYF.